Listed here are 18 T cell receptor beta chains from one sample, sequenced in a study of cytomegalovirus exposure and HLA in healthy donors. The PCR ran on 60 Vbeta and 13 Jbeta primers. Assay: immunoSEQ multiplex PCR; the TCRdb copy retains only in-frame clones and omits some. The sample includes some 120,000 clones, more than 80% of them seen just once. Specimen: PBMCs. The receptor source for this set is a woman in her thirties in good health and CMV-seropositive.

This chain connects TRBV6-6 to TRBJ2-1; possible D gene TRBD1, 7 bases. Germline V CDR1 and CDR2: MNHNY, SVGAGI (reference sequence). The CDR3 extends over 14 amino acids. V was clipped by 8 bases and J by 5 bases, with 16 bases between them. CDR3 nucleotides: TGTGCCAGCCAGGGGGGTGCGGCCCACAATGAGCAGTTCTTC. Protein: CASQGGAAHNEQFF.

The chain couples TRBV25-1 to TRBJ2-3; TRBD1 aligns across 9 bases. There are 18 residues in the CDR3. V was clipped by 3 bases and J by 6 bases; unmatched bases: 16. CDR1 and CDR2 from the germline V gene are MGHDK and SYGVNS. The CDR3 DNA is TGTGCCAGCAGTGACTATCTGGTTACAGGGGGCGGAAGGGATACGCAGTATTTT. Amino acids: CASSDYLVTGGGRDTQYF.

This clone was seen a handful of times. The rearrangement uses TRBV7-9 and TRBJ1-1, with D maybe TRBD1 (5 bases). The germline V gene has CDR1 SEHNR and CDR2 FQNEAQ (reference sequence). The V end was cut by 5 bases, the J end by 0 bases, with 10 bases between. This CDR3 is built from 14 residues. The CDR3 DNA is TGTGCCAGCAGCACCCAGACAGTGAACACTGAAGCTTTCTTT. It translates to CASSTQTVNTEAFF.

The rearrangement links TRBV9 to TRBJ1-2; no firm D call. The V end lost 0 bases, the J end lost 4 bases, and 10 bases lay between the germline ends. Per germline, CDR1 SGDLS and CDR2 YYNGEE. The CDR3 loop spans 14 amino acids. CDR3 nucleotides: TGTGCCAGCAGCGTAGATGATCGAGGCTATGGCTACACCTTC. Its translation: CASSVDDRGYGYTF.

The chain carries TRBV5-1 and TRBJ1-1; D perhaps matches TRBD1 (5 bases). V dropped 3 bases and J dropped 3 bases, with 9 bases sitting between them. Germline CDR1 SGHRS, CDR2 YFSETQ. The CDR3 runs 13 residues. The CDR3 DNA reads TGCGCCAGCAGCTCGGACACGGACACTGAAGCTTTCTTT. It encodes CASSSDTDTEAFF. Full variable domain (missing parts from reference TRBV5-1 and TRBJ1-1): KAGVTQTPRYLIKTRGQQVTLSCSPISGHRSVSWYQQTPGQGLQFLFEYFSETQRNKGNFPGRFSGRQFSNSRSEMNVSTLELGDSALYLCASSSDTDTEAFFGQGTRLTVV.

The rearrangement links TRBV20-1 to TRBJ1-4, with no clear D. Germline V gives CDR1 DFQATT, CDR2 SNEGSKA (reference sequence). The CDR3 has 11 residues. Trimming stripped 1 base from V and 13 bases from J, with 10 bases between. The CDR3 DNA reads TGCAGTGCTAGAGGAGACACCTTACTGTTTTTT. Translating it yields CSARGDTLLFF.

This chain uses TRBV19 with TRBJ2-7; D may be TRBD1 (6 bases). Germline CDR1 and CDR2: LNHDA and SQIVND (reference sequence). Trimming took off 5 bases at V and 3 bases at J, with 17 bases between the two ends. This CDR3 has 15 residues. The CDR3 coding sequence is TGTGCCAGTAGTGTACAGGGAGAGGGTTACTACGAGCAGTACTTC. Its protein product is CASSVQGEGYYEQYF.

This chain joins TRBV9 and TRBJ2-1; 12 positions match TRBD2. The V gene's germline CDR1 is SGDLS and CDR2 YYNGEE. The CDR3 is made up of 15 amino acids. V lost 4 bases to trimming and J lost 4 bases; unmatched junction nucleotides: 3. The DNA of the CDR3 is TGTGCCAGCAGCCCGACTAGCGGGGGATACAATGAGCAGTTCTTC. It encodes CASSPTSGGYNEQFF. Using reference TRBV9 and TRBJ2-1 for the parts outside the CDR3, the full variable domain is DSGVTQTPKHLITATGQRVTLRCSPRSGDLSVYWYQQSLDQGLQFLIQYYNGEERAKGNILERFSAQQFPDLHSELNLSSLELGDSALYFCASSPTSGGYNEQFFGPGTRLTVL.

This clone was observed a single time. V and J are TRBV19 and TRBJ2-7; D is undetermined. V lost 3 bases, J lost 3 bases, and 18 bases lay in between. This CDR3 has 16 residues. Germline V gene data show CDR1 as LNHDA and CDR2 as SQIVND (reference sequence). CDR3 sequence (DNA): TGTGCCAGTAGTATGCCCAGAGACTCCCTAAACTACGAGCAGTACTTC. Amino acid sequence: CASSMPRDSLNYEQYF.

This clone is a singleton in its sample. The genes are TRBV2 and TRBJ1-2; D is unresolved. Trimming stripped 6 bases from V and 6 bases from J, with 17 bases between. Per the germline V gene, CDR1 is SNHLY and CDR2 is FYNNEI. The CDR3 is 14 residues long. This CDR3 is CASRRDYSFHGYTF. The CDR3 DNA follows: TGTGCCAGCAGAAGAGACTACTCTTTCCATGGCTACACCTTC.

J is TRBJ2-1 and V is TRBV9, with a weak D call TRBD2 (7 bases). The CDR3 is 16 residues long. Germline V gene lookup returns CDR1 SGDLS and CDR2 YYNGEE. Deletions cut 0 bases from V and 4 bases from J, with 14 bases between. CDR3 bases: TGTGCCAGCAGCGTAGGGGGGGGGCCCGGATACAATGAGCAGTTCTTC. This gives the protein CASSVGGGPGYNEQFF.

The V gene is TRBV6-6, the J gene TRBJ1-1; D ambiguous. The V end was cut by 2 bases, the J end by 5 bases, with 12 bases between. Germline-derived CDR1 and CDR2 are MNHNY and SVGAGI (reference sequence). The CDR3 extends over 14 amino acids. CDR3 loop: CASSYVVAETEAFF. As DNA, the CDR3 is TGTGCCAGCAGTTACGTGGTGGCAGAAACTGAAGCTTTCTTT.

The chain couples TRBV28 to TRBJ1-3; D may be TRBD1 (6 bases). CDR3 length: 17 residues. V shed 2 bases and J shed 0 bases, with 14 bases lying between them. Germline lookup yields CDR1 MDHEN and CDR2 SYDVKM. CDR3 DNA sequence: TGTGCCAGCAGTTTAGGGGGGGGCTTGGACTCTGGAAACACCATATATTTT. Translated, it gives CASSLGGGLDSGNTIYF.

This chain connects TRBV7-9 to TRBJ2-1; D may be TRBD2 (5 bases). This CDR3 is built from 14 residues. V was pared by 5 bases and J by 7 bases, with 15 bases between. The V gene's germline CDR1 is SEHNR and CDR2 FQNEAQ (reference sequence). CDR3 sequence: CASSPSLTRNEQFF. The CDR3 region has the DNA TGTGCCAGCAGCCCGTCCCTCACTAGGAATGAGCAGTTCTTC.

The chain carries TRBV2 and TRBJ2-5; 7 bases map to TRBD1. Per germline, CDR1 SNHLY and CDR2 FYNNEI. V was clipped by 8 bases and J by 4 bases; unmatched bases: 7. There are 13 residues in the CDR3. The CDR3 loop is CASFLNRGETQYF. DNA for the CDR3: TGTGCCAGCTTCTTGAACAGGGGAGAGACCCAGTACTTC. Combining the CDR3 with reference TRBV2 and TRBJ2-5 gives the whole variable domain EPEVTQTPSHQVTQMGQEVILRCVPISNHLYFYWYRQILGQKVEFLVSFYNNEISEKSEIFDDQFSVERPDGSNFTLKIRSTKLEDSAMYFCASFLNRGETQYFGPGTRLLVL.

V and J are TRBV6-1 and TRBJ2-1; TRBD2 matches at 11 bases. The V gene's germline CDR1 is MNHNS and CDR2 SASEGT. This CDR3 spans 14 amino acids. The J segment lost 6 bases and the V segment lost 7 bases, leaving 5 bases of the junction unmatched. CDR3 sequence reads: CASKLAGGPNEQFF. The CDR3 DNA sequence: TGTGCCAGCAAGCTAGCGGGGGGCCCCAATGAGCAGTTCTTC.

In its sample, this clone was seen a few times. The chain has TRBV7-9 and TRBJ1-1, with 11 bases matching TRBD1. Per the germline V gene, CDR1 is SEHNR and CDR2 is FQNEAQ (reference sequence). The CDR3 is 15 amino acids. V trimming: 2 bases; J trimming: 5 bases; junction bases outside the gene matches: 4. The CDR3 spells CASSLPDRGLTEAFF. In DNA, the CDR3 is TGTGCCAGCAGCTTACCGGACAGGGGGCTTACTGAAGCTTTCTTT.

This rearrangement joins TRBV28 to TRBJ1-5; D gene uncertain. The CDR3 has 15 amino acids. With 3 bases removed from V and 2 bases from J, the gap between germline ends came to 11 bases. Germline CDR1 MDHEN, CDR2 SYDVKM. The CDR3 nucleotides read TGTGCCAGCAGTTTGCTCCCGAGGGGCAATCAGCCCCAGCATTTT. Amino acids: CASSLLPRGNQPQHF.